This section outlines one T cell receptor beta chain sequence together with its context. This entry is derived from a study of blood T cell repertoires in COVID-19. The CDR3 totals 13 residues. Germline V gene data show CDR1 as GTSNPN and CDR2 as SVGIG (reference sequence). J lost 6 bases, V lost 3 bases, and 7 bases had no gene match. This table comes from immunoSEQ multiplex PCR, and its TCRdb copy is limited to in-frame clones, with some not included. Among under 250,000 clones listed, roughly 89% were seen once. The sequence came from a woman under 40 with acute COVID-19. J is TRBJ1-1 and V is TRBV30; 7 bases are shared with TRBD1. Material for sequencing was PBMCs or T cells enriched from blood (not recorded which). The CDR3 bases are TGTGCCTGGAGAGCCGGGACAGCCCCTGAAGCTTTCTTT. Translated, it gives CAWRAGTAPEAFF.